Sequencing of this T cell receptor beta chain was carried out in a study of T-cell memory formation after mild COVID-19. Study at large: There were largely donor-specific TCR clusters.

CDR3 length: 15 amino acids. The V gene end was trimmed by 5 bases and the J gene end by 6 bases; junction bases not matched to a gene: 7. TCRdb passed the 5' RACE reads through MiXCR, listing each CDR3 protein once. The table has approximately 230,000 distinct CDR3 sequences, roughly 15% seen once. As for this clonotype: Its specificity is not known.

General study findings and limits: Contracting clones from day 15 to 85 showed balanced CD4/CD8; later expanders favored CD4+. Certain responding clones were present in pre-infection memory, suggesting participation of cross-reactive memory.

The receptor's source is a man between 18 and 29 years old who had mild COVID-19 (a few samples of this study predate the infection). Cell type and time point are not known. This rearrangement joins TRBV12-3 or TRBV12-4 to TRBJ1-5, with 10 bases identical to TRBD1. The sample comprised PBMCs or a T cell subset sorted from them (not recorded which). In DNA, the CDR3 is TGTGCCAGCAGTCCACTGGACAGGGGGATTCAGCCCCAGCATTTT. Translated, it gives CASSPLDRGIQPQHF.